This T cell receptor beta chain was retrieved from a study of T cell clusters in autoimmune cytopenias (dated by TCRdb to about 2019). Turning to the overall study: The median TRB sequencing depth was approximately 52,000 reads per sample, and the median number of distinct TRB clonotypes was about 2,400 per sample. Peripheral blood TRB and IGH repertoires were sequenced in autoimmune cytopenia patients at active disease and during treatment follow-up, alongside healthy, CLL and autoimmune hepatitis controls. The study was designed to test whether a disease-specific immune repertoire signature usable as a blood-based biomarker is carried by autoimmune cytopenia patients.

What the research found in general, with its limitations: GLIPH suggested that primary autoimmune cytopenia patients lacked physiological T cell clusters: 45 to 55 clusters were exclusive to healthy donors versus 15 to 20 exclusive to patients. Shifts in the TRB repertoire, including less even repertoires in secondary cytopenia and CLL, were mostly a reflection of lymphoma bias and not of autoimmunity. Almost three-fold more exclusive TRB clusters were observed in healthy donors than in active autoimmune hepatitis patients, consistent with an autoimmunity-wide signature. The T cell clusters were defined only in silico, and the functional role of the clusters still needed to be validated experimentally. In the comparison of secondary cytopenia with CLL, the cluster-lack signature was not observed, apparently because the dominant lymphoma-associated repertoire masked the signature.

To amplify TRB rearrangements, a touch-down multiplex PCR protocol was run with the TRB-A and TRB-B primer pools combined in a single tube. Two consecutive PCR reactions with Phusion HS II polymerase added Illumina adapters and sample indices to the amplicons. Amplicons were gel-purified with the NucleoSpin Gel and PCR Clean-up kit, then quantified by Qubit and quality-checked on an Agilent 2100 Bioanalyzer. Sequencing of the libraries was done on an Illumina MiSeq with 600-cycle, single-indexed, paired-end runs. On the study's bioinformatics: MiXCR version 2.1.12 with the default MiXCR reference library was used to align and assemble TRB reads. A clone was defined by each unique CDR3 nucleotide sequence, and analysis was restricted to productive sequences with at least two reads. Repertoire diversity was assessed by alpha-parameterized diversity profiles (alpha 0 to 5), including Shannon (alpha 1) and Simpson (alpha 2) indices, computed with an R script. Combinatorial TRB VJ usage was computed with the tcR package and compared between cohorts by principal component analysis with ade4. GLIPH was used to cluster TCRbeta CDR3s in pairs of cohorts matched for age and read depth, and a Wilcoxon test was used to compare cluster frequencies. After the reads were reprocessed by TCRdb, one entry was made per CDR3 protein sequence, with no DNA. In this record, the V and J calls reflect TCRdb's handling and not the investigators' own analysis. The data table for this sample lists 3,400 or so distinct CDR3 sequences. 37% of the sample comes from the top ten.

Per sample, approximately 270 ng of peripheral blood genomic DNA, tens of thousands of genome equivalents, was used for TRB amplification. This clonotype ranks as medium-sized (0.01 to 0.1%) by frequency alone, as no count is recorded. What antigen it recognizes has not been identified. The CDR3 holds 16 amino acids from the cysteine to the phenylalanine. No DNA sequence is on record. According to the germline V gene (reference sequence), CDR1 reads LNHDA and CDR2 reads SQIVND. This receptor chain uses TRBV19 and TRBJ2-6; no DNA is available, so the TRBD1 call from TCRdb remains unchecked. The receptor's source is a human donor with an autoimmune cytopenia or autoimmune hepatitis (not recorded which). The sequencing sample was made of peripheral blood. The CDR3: CASNTGQHSGANVLTF.